This TCR beta chain was obtained from a study of Ad26.COV2.S vaccination and SARS-CoV-2 variants. Findings and caveats of the study: Substantial breadth in spike-specific CD8+ and CD4+ T cell responses was reportedly seen after vaccination. Estimates derived from TCR breadth and depth analyses may have underestimated total T cell responses.

The protocol was immunoSEQ multiplex PCR, while the TCRdb copy is restricted to in-frame clones and leaves out a portion. The sample consists of more than 150,000 clones, 87% of them appearing once. About this clone itself: Its matching antigen is unknown.

Sample: peripheral blood, taken after recovery from COVID-19. The TCR originated in a human donor who had recovered from COVID-19.

The CDR3 DNA is TGTGCCAGCAGCAAAAATAGCACAGTCACCCCGAACACTGAAGCTTTCTTT. This encodes CASSKNSTVTPNTEAFF. The chain combines TRBV21-1 with TRBJ1-1. TRBV21-1 is reported as a pseudogene. This CDR3 comprises 17 residues.